This T cell receptor (beta chain) was observed in a study of cytomegalovirus exposure and HLA in healthy donors (dated 2017 in TCRdb). General notes on the study: According to an earlier analysis of around 600 of the donors, about 170 million T cells yielded approximately 120 million unique TCR beta sequences and 250 to 350 Gb of sequence data. On average, 235,054 unique TCR beta nucleotide sequences were sequenced per donor among 398 genotyped donors of the cohort, with 15% to 20% of those sequences being non-productive. Among the roughly 400 genotyped donors, around 81% belonged to the genetic ancestry cluster associated with self-reported Caucasian donors. A separate validation cohort of about 110 different subjects was used in addition to the approximately 700-subject first cohort. A later genetic analysis took genome-wide SNP genotypes for about three fifths of the 666 donors and used that subset as a discovery cohort. In a later analysis, previously published TCR beta repertoires from fewer than 750 donors were re-analyzed and high-resolution HLA genotyping was added so that TCR occurrence patterns could be studied. To predict cytomegalovirus infection status, the study brought together high-throughput TCR immunosequencing, statistical association of individual TCRs with disease status, and machine learning. All discovery cohort repertoires had been generated on a single sequencing platform. Donor age, sex, ethnicity and CMV serostatus were compiled together with the repertoire data. Around 300 gigabases of sequencing data and approximately 85 million unique TCR sequences were included in an early release covering 550 to 800 HLA-typed donors. The study was designed to test whether signatures of past pathogen exposure could be identified by cataloging public T cell receptors. Roughly five DR-DQ haplotypes were handled as single units for association and clustering, since linkage in the cohort was strong. Typing coverage varied by locus: about 629-640 donors for A, B, C, DRB1 and DQB1; 522 for DQA1; approximately 570 for DPA1; approximately 470 for DPB1. Rather than drawing on any new phenotypic data, the later analysis identified candidate immune exposures from TCR beta sequences and the way those sequences occurred across donors. The study profiled the T cell repertoires of around 700 subjects by immunosequencing and related them to cytomegalovirus serostatus. HLA typing covered class I and class II loci at four-digit resolution. In an earlier analysis of a few hundred of the donors, high-throughput TCR beta sequencing was used to judge whether each TCR beta V gene segment behaved as functional or pseudogenic.

Reading from cysteine to phenylalanine, the CDR3 counts 14 amino acids. The read is trimmed to its CDR3 DNA, 42 bases read in frame from base 1. Clipping removes 4 bases from V and 6 bases from J, with 4 as the unmatched junction base count. In the germline V gene, CDR1 corresponds to SGDLS and CDR2 to YYNGEE. In total, 500 to 700 healthy bone marrow donors made up the cohort. Cohort members were all nominally healthy when sampled, although unrecorded immune exposures were likely present. Of the 600 to 750 cohort members, approximately 290 had a positive CMV serostatus and 350 to 450 had a negative one, while no CMV serostatus was recorded for the donor. Every donor gave a peripheral blood sample, and the peripheral blood mononuclear cells from that sample were used for TCR beta sequencing. The Qiagen DNeasy Blood Extraction Kit was used to extract genomic DNA from the blood cell samples. The investigation overall reported the following: Most TCR sequences were observed very rarely across donors, whereas some public TCRs were present in many individuals. Some IMGT-functional V segments, including TRBV6-2 and TRBV6-3, could not be distinguished by the 87-base-pair reads and were therefore excluded. When HLA alleles, especially DR and DQ, strongly co-occurred, TCR associations were difficult to assign to individual alleles. Sequencing depth was assumed to be roughly uniform across donors in the presence/absence analyses, though that assumption may not hold. Specific HLA alleles were associated with 15,000 to 20,000 TCR beta sequences at a false discovery rate of 0.05 in a later analysis. Because HLA typing was missing for some donors at each locus, association tests included only the typed subset. Correlated functional status among segregating V segments might reflect linkage disequilibrium, but an unknown experimental factor could not be ruled out. In both the original and validation cohorts, the classifier was reported to diagnose cytomegalovirus status with high specificity and sensitivity. Only TCR beta chains were sequenced in this cohort, and the absence of alpha or paired-chain data limited detectable features. According to a later analysis, TCR association rates differed among HLA loci, with DRB1 alleles showing the most associated TCRs and HLA-C alleles showing the fewest. A later analysis reported that several top co-occurrence clusters appeared linked to parvovirus B19, influenza, CMV and Epstein-Barr virus. According to a later analysis, most CMV-associated TCR beta chains appeared to be HLA-restricted, and the HLA associations seemed to be driven largely by CMV exposure. Seventeen rarely observed V segments, including chromosome 9 orphons, were excluded from the earlier analysis of a few hundred of the donors because counts were too low. A further reported finding was that TCR beta sequences accurately predicted the HLA-A and HLA-B alleles for most subjects in the first cohort. A group of highly shared sequence variants was considered likely to be a technical artifact of the sequencing pipeline. A later analysis found that HLA-associated TCR beta chains were more clonally expanded and had lower generation probabilities than equally common non-associated chains. In the study, some 160 TCR beta chains were listed as associated with cytomegalovirus. The authors suggested that the approach could potentially be extended to other disease states and immunological phenotypes. According to a later genetic analysis, donors in an Asian-associated ancestry cluster had fewer N-insertions in productive TCRs than the roughly 700-donor mean. A few of the identified cytomegalovirus-associated TCR beta chains were confirmed in vitro to be specific for cytomegalovirus antigens. A later genetic analysis associated a missense DCLRE1C variant with V-gene and J-gene trimming of TCR beta chains, and an independent cohort replicated the association. In an earlier analysis of some 500 of the donors, most TCR beta V segments were observed in productive rearrangements about 90% or about 30% of the time, broadly matching IMGT annotations. CMV serostatus was the only immune exposure information available for the cohort.

To prepare the library, the immunoSEQ multiplex PCR assay was applied. For the multiplex PCR, a mixture combining 60 forward primers for TCR Vbeta segments and 13 reverse primers for TCR Jbeta segments was used. The CDR3 region of rearranged TCR beta genes was amplified from genomic DNA by a multiplex PCR assay. The Illumina HiSeq System was used to sequence the amplified TCR beta libraries as 87-base-pair reads. For the original study's pipeline: A later analysis counted about 76 million unique TCR beta chains across the approximately 700 repertoires, and 9.5 million to 11 million of these chains were shared by at least two donors. A nearest-neighbor algorithm error-corrected the raw reads and collapsed the reads into unique sequences, merging closely related sequences to remove PCR and sequencing errors. To assign V, D and J gene segments, CDR3 sequences were aligned to IMGT reference sequences. For a sequence to be retained, a match of at least six nucleotides to both a V gene segment and a J gene segment was required. Rearrangements were classified as productive when the CDR3 lacked stop codons and remained in frame with V and J, and all other rearrangements were classified as non-productive. Following IMGT convention, CDR3 was defined as the stretch from the second conserved V-encoded cysteine to the conserved J-encoded phenylalanine. In an earlier analysis of around 640 of the donors, sequences lacking an unambiguous match to a single V gene segment were excluded. In an earlier analysis of a few hundred of the donors, V segments were called functional above 56.7% productive rearrangements and were called segregating when the between-donor standard deviation exceeded 5%. A statistical classification framework was built for diagnosing cytomegalovirus status from the catalog of TCR beta chain sequences. V and J gene assignment, in a later analysis, came from comparing TCR nucleotide sequences with IMGT/GENE-DB human TR gene sequences. In a later analysis, CDR3 sequences and most-parsimonious VDJ recombination scenarios were assigned using the TCRdist pipeline. In a later analysis, each TCR beta chain was defined by its CDR3 amino acid sequence together with its V-gene family, and reads lacking a unique V-gene family were excluded. As a way to deal with suspected cross-contamination and a sequencing artifact, a later analysis dropped hundreds of nucleotide sequences that were highly shared and had low generation probability. For each public chain, a later analysis derived a clonal expansion index from normalized ranks of inferred template counts within each repertoire. In a later analysis, generation probabilities were computed with a VDJ recombination model fitted to out-of-frame rearrangements, and the resulting probabilities were checked against IGoR. In a later analysis, TCR-TCR, TCR-HLA and TCR-CMV co-occurrence was scored with hypergeometric tests, and a repertoire-size bias correction was applied to TCR pairs. False discovery rates were estimated in a later analysis by permuting HLA or CMV assignments 20 times. In a later analysis, co-occurring TCRs were grouped using DBSCAN, and TCRdist sequence similarity was added for clustering within HLA-allele-positive subsets. Repertoires with fewer than 30,000 or more than 120,000 public chains, plus five repertoires with anomalous nucleotide sharing, were excluded from co-occurrence clustering. TCRdb holds this immuneACCESS table with in-frame rearrangements only. Some clones are missing; in checked studies, unresolved V genes explain under half, and the rest has no known cause. Clone size and V and J calls were adopted from that table, with D and trimming inferred from the DNA. In this sample the table shows under 150,000 clones, about 78% of which occur a single time. About 3% of the sample goes to the ten largest clones.

On this clone: What this receptor recognizes is not known. No base-level quality is on record; no much larger clone is a single base apart.

Sequenced sample: PBMCs. The TCR sequence derives from a human donor in good health. The V gene is TRBV9 and the J gene is TRBJ2-1; a stretch of 10 junction bases matches TRBD1. The DNA is TGTGCCAGCAGCCTTCGACAGGGGGCCAATGAGCAGTTCTTC. Translated, this is CASSLRQGANEQFF.